The rows below give T cell receptor beta chains drawn from one sample of a study of T cells after yellow fever vaccination. MiXCR, run by TCRdb on the 5' RACE reads, gives a single entry per CDR3 protein. Among 300,000 to 450,000 distinct CDR3 sequences listed, 7% to 9% were seen once. The material sequenced was PBMCs, taken around 45 days after the first yellow fever vaccination. The receptors here all came from a man in his late teens or twenties who received the YFV17D yellow fever vaccine. Both conserved end residues are part of each CDR3. Fields, in order: V gene, J gene, D gene, clone size, CDR3 DNA, CDR3 protein. A D gene is named only where the DNA matches it firmly. Clone size appears in some rows only: once, few, many, or a class for an expanded clone.

V: TRBV19
J: TRBJ2-5
D: -
size: few
DNA: TGTGCCAGTAGTATGAGATCCTCGACGGAGACCCAGTACTTC
CDR3: CASSMRSSTETQYF

V: TRBV7-8
J: TRBJ2-3
D: -
size: few
DNA: TGTGCCAGCAGCTTAGCGCGGCTGGAAGGGGGTACGCAGTATTTT
CDR3: CASSLARLEGGTQYF

V: TRBV29-1
J: TRBJ1-1
D: TRBD1
size: -
DNA: TGCAGCGCGGGCGCCAGGACAGGGGACACTGAAGCTTTCTTT
CDR3: CSAGARTGDTEAFF

V: TRBV7-2
J: TRBJ1-2
D: -
size: few
DNA: TGTGCCAGCAGCTTAGCCGGGACCTCCAATGGCTACACCTTC
CDR3: CASSLAGTSNGYTF

V: TRBV7-9
J: TRBJ1-4
D: -
size: few
DNA: TGTGCCAGCAGCTCCCGGGACAAATATGCAACTAATGAAAAACTGTTTTTT
CDR3: CASSSRDKYATNEKLFF

V: TRBV6-2/TRBV6-3
J: TRBJ2-5
D: TRBD2
size: -
DNA: TGTGCCAGCAGTTACTCGCCAGCGGGGGACCAAGAGACCCAGTACTTC
CDR3: CASSYSPAGDQETQYF

V: TRBV19
J: TRBJ2-3
D: TRBD1
size: -
DNA: TGTGCCAGTAGTGTGACAGGGGTCACAGATACGCAGTATTTT
CDR3: CASSVTGVTDTQYF

V: TRBV5-1
J: TRBJ2-3
D: -
size: few
DNA: TGCGCCAGCAGCTTGTTGGGGGCGGCAGATACGCAGTATTTT
CDR3: CASSLLGAADTQYF

V: TRBV10-3
J: TRBJ1-4
D: -
size: few
DNA: TGTGCCACCCGTGCGGTCCCAGGTGGTGAAAAACTGTTTTTT
CDR3: CATRAVPGGEKLFF

V: TRBV12-3/TRBV12-4
J: TRBJ1-2
D: -
size: -
DNA: TGTGCCAGCAGTTTTTCCCGACTCGGCTACACCTTC
CDR3: CASSFSRLGYTF

V: TRBV7-2
J: TRBJ1-1
D: -
size: few
DNA: TGTGCCAGCAGCCCTAGCGGTACTCAGGCGAACACTGAAGCTTTCTTT
CDR3: CASSPSGTQANTEAFF

V: TRBV12-3/TRBV12-4
J: TRBJ2-2
D: TRBD2
size: -
DNA: TGTGCCAGCAGTTCCGGACTAGCGGGGGGGCCCGGCACCGGGGAGCTGTTTTTT
CDR3: CASSSGLAGGPGTGELFF

V: TRBV12-3/TRBV12-4
J: TRBJ2-2
D: -
size: many
DNA: TGTGCCAGCAGCTTACGGAACACCGGGGAGCTGTTTTTT
CDR3: CASSLRNTGELFF

V: TRBV6-6
J: TRBJ2-1
D: TRBD1
size: -
DNA: TGTGCCACCAGTGCGGGACAGGGGAATGAGCAGTTCTTC
CDR3: CATSAGQGNEQFF

V: TRBV6-5
J: TRBJ2-5
D: -
size: few
DNA: TGTGCCAGCAGTTACCCTTCCAGGGCGAGGGAGACCCAGTACTTC
CDR3: CASSYPSRARETQYF

V: TRBV11-1
J: TRBJ1-1
D: -
size: once
DNA: TGTGCCAGCAGCCACCCATTGAACACTGAAGCTTTCTTT
CDR3: CASSHPLNTEAFF

V: TRBV29-1
J: TRBJ2-1
D: -
size: few
DNA: TGCAGCGTTGACGACAGTCCCTCCTACAATGAGCAGTTCTTC
CDR3: CSVDDSPSYNEQFF

V: TRBV2
J: TRBJ2-5
D: TRBD1
size: -
DNA: TGTGCCAGCAGTATGCCGGGACAGGAAGAAGAGACCCAGTACTTC
CDR3: CASSMPGQEEETQYF

V: TRBV6-1
J: TRBJ1-5
D: -
size: -
DNA: TGTGCCAGCAGTGCGCCGACCCCGTCGGATCAGCCCCAGCATTTT
CDR3: CASSAPTPSDQPQHF

V: TRBV4-1
J: TRBJ2-5
D: -
size: few
DNA: TGCGCCAGCAGCCAAGAACGGGGTGCGAGGTTCCAGTACTTC
CDR3: CASSQERGARFQYF

V: TRBV4-3
J: TRBJ1-6
D: -
size: many
DNA: TGCGCCAGCAGCCAAGCTTCCCAATTGGGAAATTCACCCCTCCACTTT
CDR3: CASSQASQLGNSPLHF

V: TRBV15
J: TRBJ1-1
D: TRBD1
size: -
DNA: TGTGCCACCAGCAGATTCGCCGGGACAGGGTTCGACACTGAAGCTTTCTTT
CDR3: CATSRFAGTGFDTEAFF

V: TRBV18
J: TRBJ2-3
D: -
size: -
DNA: TGTGCCAGCTCACCACTAGAGGGCCCCACAGATACGCAGTATTTT
CDR3: CASSPLEGPTDTQYF

V: TRBV27
J: TRBJ2-3
D: -
size: -
DNA: TGTGCCAGCCAAGGTCAGGGATTAGATACGCAGTATTTT
CDR3: CASQGQGLDTQYF

V: TRBV7-2
J: TRBJ2-1
D: TRBD2
size: many
DNA: TGTGCCAGCACTCAGCGGGGGGGCCGGTACAATGAGCAGTTCTTC
CDR3: CASTQRGGRYNEQFF

V: TRBV10-3
J: TRBJ1-2
D: -
size: few
DNA: TGTGCCATCAGTGAATTGGACAACGCCTTAACTAACTATGGCTACACCTTC
CDR3: CAISELDNALTNYGYTF

V: TRBV20-1
J: TRBJ2-3
D: -
size: -
DNA: TGCAGTGCTTCCCCTCTCGGCAGACTTCGCACAGATACGCAGTATTTT
CDR3: CSASPLGRLRTDTQYF

V: TRBV5-4
J: TRBJ1-1
D: -
size: few
DNA: TGTGCCAGCAGCTCCCCAGCCCAGGGAGGGACTGAAGCTTTCTTT
CDR3: CASSSPAQGGTEAFF

V: TRBV4-1
J: TRBJ2-7
D: TRBD2
size: -
DNA: TGCGCCAGCAGCCAAGATTCCGCGGGGGGTAGCTACGAGCAGTACTTC
CDR3: CASSQDSAGGSYEQYF

V: TRBV7-3
J: TRBJ2-7
D: -
size: many
DNA: TGTGCCAGCAGCTTAGATAAAAGGACAAGACCCTACGAGCAGTACTTC
CDR3: CASSLDKRTRPYEQYF

V: TRBV5-1
J: TRBJ2-7
D: -
size: few
DNA: TGCGCCAGCAGCTTGTCGAGTACAGTAAATGACGAGCAGTACTTC
CDR3: CASSLSSTVNDEQYF

V: TRBV7-8
J: TRBJ2-1
D: -
size: many
DNA: TGTGCCAGCAACCCGACAAGGGTCCGGTCGAACAATGAGCAGTTCTTC
CDR3: CASNPTRVRSNNEQFF

V: TRBV5-1
J: TRBJ1-1
D: -
size: few
DNA: TGCGCCAGCAGCTTGGCCAGGAGACAACGGGGTGAAGCTTTCTTT
CDR3: CASSLARRQRGEAFF

V: TRBV6-2/TRBV6-3
J: TRBJ2-6
D: -
size: -
DNA: TGTGCCAGCAGTTACCTACTAGCAACGGCCGGGGCCAACGTCCTGACTTTC
CDR3: CASSYLLATAGANVLTF

V: TRBV5-1
J: TRBJ1-1
D: -
size: few
DNA: TGCGCCAGCAGCCCTGGATCCGCAAGATGGAACACTGAAGCTTTCTTT
CDR3: CASSPGSARWNTEAFF

V: TRBV7-3
J: TRBJ2-1
D: TRBD2
size: many
DNA: TGTGCCAGCAGCCGGGGGGGAAGCTCCTACAATGAGCAGTTCTTC
CDR3: CASSRGGSSYNEQFF

V: TRBV20-1
J: TRBJ1-1
D: -
size: -
DNA: TGCAGTGCTAGAGCGGGGGGGCCGGGGACTGAAGCTTTCTTT
CDR3: CSARAGGPGTEAFF

V: TRBV27
J: TRBJ2-3
D: -
size: many
DNA: TGTGCCAGCAGTTTCGGAGGGGAAGATACGCAGTATTTT
CDR3: CASSFGGEDTQYF

V: TRBV2
J: TRBJ2-1
D: -
size: -
DNA: TGTGCCAGCAGTAGACAGGCCTACAATGAGCAGTTCTTC
CDR3: CASSRQAYNEQFF

V: TRBV19
J: TRBJ1-1
D: -
size: many
DNA: TGTGCCAGTAGTATTAGCTCGGGGACCGAAGCTTTCTTT
CDR3: CASSISSGTEAFF

V: TRBV6-1
J: TRBJ1-1
D: -
size: -
DNA: TGTGCCTCAATAATGTTACGGTCTGAAGCTTTCTTT
CDR3: CASIMLRSEAFF

V: TRBV5-1
J: TRBJ1-1
D: -
size: few
DNA: TGCGCCAGCAGCTTGGTCCAGGAGCGGGAAGCTTTCTTT
CDR3: CASSLVQEREAFF

V: TRBV18
J: TRBJ1-1
D: TRBD1
size: few
DNA: TGTGCCAGCTCACTTACCGACAGGGGATCAGTAACTTTCTTT
CDR3: CASSLTDRGSVTFF

V: TRBV18
J: TRBJ2-7
D: TRBD1
size: few
DNA: TGTGCCAGCTCACCAGCCACAGGGGTCGAGCAGTACTTC
CDR3: CASSPATGVEQYF

V: TRBV20-1
J: TRBJ2-5
D: -
size: few
DNA: TGCAGTCCAAAGAAAGTATCGTGGGAGACCCAGTACTTC
CDR3: CSPKKVSWETQYF

V: TRBV7-2
J: TRBJ2-1
D: TRBD1
size: few
DNA: TGTGCCAGCAGCTTGATACAGGGGGCAGGGAATGAGCAGTTCTTC
CDR3: CASSLIQGAGNEQFF

V: TRBV7-9
J: TRBJ2-2
D: -
size: -
DNA: TGTGCCAGCGGTAGCCCTCTGACCGGGGAGCTGTTTTTT
CDR3: CASGSPLTGELFF

V: TRBV6-5
J: TRBJ2-3
D: -
size: -
DNA: TGTGCCAGCAAGCAGGGGGGCTATCCGTATTTT
CDR3: CASKQGGYPYF